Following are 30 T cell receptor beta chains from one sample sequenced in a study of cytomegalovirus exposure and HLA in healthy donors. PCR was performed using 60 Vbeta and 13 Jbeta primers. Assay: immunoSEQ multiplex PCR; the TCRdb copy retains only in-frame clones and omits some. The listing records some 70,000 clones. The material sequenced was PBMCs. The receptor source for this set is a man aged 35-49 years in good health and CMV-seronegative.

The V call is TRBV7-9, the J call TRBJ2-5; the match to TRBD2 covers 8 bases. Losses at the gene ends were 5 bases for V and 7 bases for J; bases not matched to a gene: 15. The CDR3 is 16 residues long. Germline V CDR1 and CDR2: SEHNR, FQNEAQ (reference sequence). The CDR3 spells CASSLTPGLGDGTQYF. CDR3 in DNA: TGTGCCAGCAGCCTAACTCCGGGACTAGGGGACGGGACCCAGTACTTC.

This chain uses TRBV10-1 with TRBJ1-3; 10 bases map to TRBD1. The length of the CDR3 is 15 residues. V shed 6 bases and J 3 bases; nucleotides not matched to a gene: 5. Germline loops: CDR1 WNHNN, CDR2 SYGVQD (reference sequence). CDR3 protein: CASSPGTGVGNTIYF. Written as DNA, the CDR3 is TGCGCCAGCAGCCCCGGGACAGGGGTTGGAAACACCATATATTTT.

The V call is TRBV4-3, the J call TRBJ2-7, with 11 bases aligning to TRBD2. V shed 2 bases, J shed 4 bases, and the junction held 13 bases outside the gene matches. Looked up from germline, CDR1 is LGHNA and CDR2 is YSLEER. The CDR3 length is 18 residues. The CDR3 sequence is CASSQFSGTSGTYYEQYF. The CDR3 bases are TGCGCCAGCAGCCAATTTTCAGGGACTAGCGGTACCTATTACGAGCAGTACTTC.

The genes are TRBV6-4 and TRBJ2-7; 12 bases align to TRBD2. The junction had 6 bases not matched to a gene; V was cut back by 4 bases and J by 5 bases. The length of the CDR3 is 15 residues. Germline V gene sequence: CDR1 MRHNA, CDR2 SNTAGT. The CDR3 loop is CASSVTSGSHHEQYF. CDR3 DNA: TGTGCCAGCAGTGTGACTAGCGGGAGCCACCACGAGCAGTACTTC.

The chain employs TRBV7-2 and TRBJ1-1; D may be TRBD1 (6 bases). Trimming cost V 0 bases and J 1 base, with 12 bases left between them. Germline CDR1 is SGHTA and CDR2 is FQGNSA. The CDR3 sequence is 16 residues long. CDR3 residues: CASSLAFRGGNTEAFF. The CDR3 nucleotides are TGTGCCAGCAGCTTAGCATTTCGAGGGGGGAACACTGAAGCTTTCTTT.

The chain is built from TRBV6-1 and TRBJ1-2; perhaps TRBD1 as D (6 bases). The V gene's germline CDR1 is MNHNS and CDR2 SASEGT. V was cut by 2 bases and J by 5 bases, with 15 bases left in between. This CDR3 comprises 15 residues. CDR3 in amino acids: CASSERSQGWYGYTF. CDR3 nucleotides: TGTGCCAGCAGTGAACGATCACAGGGTTGGTATGGCTACACCTTC.

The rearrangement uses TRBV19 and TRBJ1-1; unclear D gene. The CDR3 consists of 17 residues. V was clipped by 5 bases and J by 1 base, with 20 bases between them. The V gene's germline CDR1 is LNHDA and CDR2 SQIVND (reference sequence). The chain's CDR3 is CASSFSILRHRNTEAFF. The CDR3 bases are TGTGCCAGTAGTTTCTCCATTTTAAGACATCGGAACACTGAAGCTTTCTTT.

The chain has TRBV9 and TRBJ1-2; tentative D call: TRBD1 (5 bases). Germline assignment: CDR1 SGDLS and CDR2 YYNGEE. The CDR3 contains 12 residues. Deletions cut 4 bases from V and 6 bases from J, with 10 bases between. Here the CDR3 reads CASSPGGDGYTF. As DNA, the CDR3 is TGTGCCAGCAGCCCCGGGGGTGATGGCTACACCTTC.

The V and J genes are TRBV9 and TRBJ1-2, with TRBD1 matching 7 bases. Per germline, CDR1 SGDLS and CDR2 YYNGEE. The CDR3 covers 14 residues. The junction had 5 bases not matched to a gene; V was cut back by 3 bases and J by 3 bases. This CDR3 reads CASSALGQHYGYTF. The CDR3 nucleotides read TGTGCCAGCAGCGCACTGGGACAGCACTATGGCTACACCTTC.

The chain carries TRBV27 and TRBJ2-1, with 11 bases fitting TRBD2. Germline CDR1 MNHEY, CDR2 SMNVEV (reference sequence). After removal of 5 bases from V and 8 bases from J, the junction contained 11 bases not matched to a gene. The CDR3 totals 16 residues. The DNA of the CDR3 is TGTGCCAGCAGTCGACTAGCGGGATGGGGGAGCCATGAGCAGTTCTTC. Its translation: CASSRLAGWGSHEQFF.

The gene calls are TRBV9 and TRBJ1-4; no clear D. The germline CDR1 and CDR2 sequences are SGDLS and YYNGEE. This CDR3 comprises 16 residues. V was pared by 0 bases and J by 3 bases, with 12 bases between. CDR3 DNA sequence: TGTGCCAGCAGCGTAGGTTTTGGTGGAGCTAATGAAAAACTGTTTTTT. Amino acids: CASSVGFGGANEKLFF.

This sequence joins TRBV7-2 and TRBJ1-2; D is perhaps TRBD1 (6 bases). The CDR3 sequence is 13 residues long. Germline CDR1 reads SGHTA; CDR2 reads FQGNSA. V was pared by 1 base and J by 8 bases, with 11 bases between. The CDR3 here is CASSLDRVSGYTF. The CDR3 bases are TGTGCCAGCAGCTTAGACAGGGTTTCAGGCTACACCTTC.

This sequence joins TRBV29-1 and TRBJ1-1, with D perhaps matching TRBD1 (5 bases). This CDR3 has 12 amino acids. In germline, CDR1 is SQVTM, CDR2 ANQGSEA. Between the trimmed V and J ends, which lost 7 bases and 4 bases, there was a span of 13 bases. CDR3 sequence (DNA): TGCAGCGGGAGACAGTTACGCACTGAAGCTTTCTTT. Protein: CSGRQLRTEAFF.

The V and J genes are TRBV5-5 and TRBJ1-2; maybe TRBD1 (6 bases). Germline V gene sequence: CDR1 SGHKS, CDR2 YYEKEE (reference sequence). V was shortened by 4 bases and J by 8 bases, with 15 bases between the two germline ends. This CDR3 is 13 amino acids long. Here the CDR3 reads CASSPAGGRGYTF. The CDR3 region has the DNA TGTGCCAGCAGCCCGGCTGGGGGCCGAGGCTACACCTTC.

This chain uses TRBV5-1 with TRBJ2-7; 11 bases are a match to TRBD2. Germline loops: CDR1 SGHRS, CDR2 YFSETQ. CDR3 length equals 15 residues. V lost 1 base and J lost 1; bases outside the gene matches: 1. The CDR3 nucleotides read TGCGCCAGCAGCTTGAGACTAGCGGGGTCCTACGAGCAGTACTTC. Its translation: CASSLRLAGSYEQYF.

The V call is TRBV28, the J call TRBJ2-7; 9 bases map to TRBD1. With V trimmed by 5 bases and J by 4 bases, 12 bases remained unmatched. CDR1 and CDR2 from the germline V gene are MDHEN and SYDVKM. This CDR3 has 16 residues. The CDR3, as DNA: TGTGCCAGCAGTGCCCTGGGGACAGGGTTTGAGTACGAGCAGTACTTC. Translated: CASSALGTGFEYEQYF.

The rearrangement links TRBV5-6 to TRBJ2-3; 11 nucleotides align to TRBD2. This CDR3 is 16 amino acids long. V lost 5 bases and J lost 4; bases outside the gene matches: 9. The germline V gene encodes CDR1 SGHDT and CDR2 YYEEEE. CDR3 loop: CASRLFSGGGADTQYF. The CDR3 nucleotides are TGTGCCAGCAGATTATTTAGCGGGGGGGGCGCAGATACGCAGTATTTT.

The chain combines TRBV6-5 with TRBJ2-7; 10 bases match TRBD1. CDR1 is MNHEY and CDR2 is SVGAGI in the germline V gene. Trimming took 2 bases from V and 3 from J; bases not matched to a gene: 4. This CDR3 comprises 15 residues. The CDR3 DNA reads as TGTGCCAGCAGTTACGGGGGACAGGGGATCTACGAGCAGTACTTC. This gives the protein CASSYGGQGIYEQYF.

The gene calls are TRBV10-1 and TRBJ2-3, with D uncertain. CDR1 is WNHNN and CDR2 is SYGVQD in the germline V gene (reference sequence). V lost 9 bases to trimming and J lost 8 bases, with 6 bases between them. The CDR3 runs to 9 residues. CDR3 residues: CARSRTQYF. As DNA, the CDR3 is TGCGCCAGGTCGCGTACGCAGTATTTT.

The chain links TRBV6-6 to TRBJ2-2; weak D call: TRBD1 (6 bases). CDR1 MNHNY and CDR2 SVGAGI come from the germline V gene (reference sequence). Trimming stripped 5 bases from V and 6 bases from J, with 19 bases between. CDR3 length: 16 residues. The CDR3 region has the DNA TGTGCCAGCAGTACCCCCTCGACAGGCTTCCCCGGGGAGCTGTTTTTT. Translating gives CASSTPSTGFPGELFF.

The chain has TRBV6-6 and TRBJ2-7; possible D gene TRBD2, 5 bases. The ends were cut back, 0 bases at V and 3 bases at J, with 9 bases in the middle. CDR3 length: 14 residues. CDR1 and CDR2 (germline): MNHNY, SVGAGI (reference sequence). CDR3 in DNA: TGTGCCAGCAGTTACTCGGCAGGAGGCTACGAGCAGTACTTC. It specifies CASSYSAGGYEQYF.

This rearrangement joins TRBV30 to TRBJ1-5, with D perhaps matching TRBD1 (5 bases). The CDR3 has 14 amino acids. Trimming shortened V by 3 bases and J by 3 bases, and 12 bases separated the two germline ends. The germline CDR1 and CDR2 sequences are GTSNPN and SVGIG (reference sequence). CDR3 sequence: CAWRKVGDNQPQHF. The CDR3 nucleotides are TGTGCCTGGAGGAAGGTAGGGGACAATCAGCCCCAGCATTTT.

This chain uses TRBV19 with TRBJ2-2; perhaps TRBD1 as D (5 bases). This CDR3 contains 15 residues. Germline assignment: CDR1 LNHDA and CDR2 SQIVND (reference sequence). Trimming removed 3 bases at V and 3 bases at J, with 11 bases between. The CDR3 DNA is TGTGCCAGTAGTATCGGGCAGGGCTACACCGGGGAGCTGTTTTTT. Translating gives CASSIGQGYTGELFF.

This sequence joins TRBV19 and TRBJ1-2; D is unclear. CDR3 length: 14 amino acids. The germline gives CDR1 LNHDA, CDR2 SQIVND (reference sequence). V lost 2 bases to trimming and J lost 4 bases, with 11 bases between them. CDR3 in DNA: TGTGCCAGTAGTATACCGGGAAACCCCTATGGCTACACCTTC. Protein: CASSIPGNPYGYTF.

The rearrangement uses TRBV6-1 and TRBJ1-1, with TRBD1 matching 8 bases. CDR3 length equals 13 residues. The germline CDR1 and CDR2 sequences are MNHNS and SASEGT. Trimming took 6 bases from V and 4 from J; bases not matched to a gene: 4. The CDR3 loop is CASRQTGGTEAFF. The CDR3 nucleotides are TGTGCCAGCAGACAAACAGGGGGCACTGAAGCTTTCTTT.

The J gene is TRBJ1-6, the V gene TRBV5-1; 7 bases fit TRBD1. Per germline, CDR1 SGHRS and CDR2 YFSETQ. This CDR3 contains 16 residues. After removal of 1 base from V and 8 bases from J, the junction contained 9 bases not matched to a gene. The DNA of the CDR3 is TGCGCCAGCAGCTTGTCCGGGACAGACTTACATTCACCCCTCCACTTT. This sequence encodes CASSLSGTDLHSPLHF.

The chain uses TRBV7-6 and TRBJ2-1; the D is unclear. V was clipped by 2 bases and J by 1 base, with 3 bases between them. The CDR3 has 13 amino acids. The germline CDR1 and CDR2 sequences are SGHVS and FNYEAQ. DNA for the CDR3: TGTGCCAGCAGCTTATCTTCCTACAATGAGCAGTTCTTC. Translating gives CASSLSSYNEQFF.

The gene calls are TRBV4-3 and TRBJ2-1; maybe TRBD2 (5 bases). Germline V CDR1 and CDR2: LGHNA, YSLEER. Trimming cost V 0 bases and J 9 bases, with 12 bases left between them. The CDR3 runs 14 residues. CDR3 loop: CASSQDRRSGEQFF. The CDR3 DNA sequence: TGCGCCAGCAGCCAAGATCGGAGGTCGGGTGAGCAGTTCTTC.

The CDR3 here is CASSLRGGETQYF. The CDR3 DNA reads as TGTGCCAGCAGCTTACGCGGTGGGGAGACCCAGTACTTC. The chain carries TRBV13 and TRBJ2-5; unclear D gene. In germline, CDR1 is PRHDT, CDR2 FYEKMQ (reference sequence). Trimming removed 2 bases from V and 5 bases from J, with 9 bases in between. This CDR3 is 13 amino acids long.

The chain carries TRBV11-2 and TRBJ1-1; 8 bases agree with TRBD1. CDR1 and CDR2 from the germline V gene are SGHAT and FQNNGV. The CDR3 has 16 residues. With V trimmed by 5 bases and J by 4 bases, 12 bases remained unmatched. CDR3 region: CASSLRTGRRSTEAFF. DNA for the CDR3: TGTGCCAGCAGCCTAAGGACAGGGCGACGGAGCACTGAAGCTTTCTTT.